The present entry profiles one TCR beta chain with its context. The sample is drawn from a study of CXCR3-negative and CXCR3-positive naive CD8 T cells. This CDR3 contains 17 residues. Looked up from germline, CDR1 is SGHDN and CDR2 is FVKESK. The study made its TRB cDNA libraries by 5' RACE, adding UMI labels. TCRdb reprocessed the 5' RACE reads and stores each CDR3 protein as one record, lacking DNA. This listing includes 100,000 to 150,000 distinct CDR3 sequences. The clonotype was recovered from a human donor in good health. Some clones in this sample may be carry-over from other donors' samples. The source material was naive CXCR3- CD8+ T cells from blood. As to subset: CD45RO-CCR7+CD27+CD95- naive CD8+ T cells lacking CXCR3 (TNR3-). J is TRBJ2-1 and V is TRBV14; TCRdb indicates TRBD1, and absent DNA this call remains unverified. CDR3 protein: CASSPMILGTTDNEQFF.